This T cell receptor (beta chain) derives from a study of T cell responses to AZD1222 COVID-19 vaccine (dated by TCRdb to the early 2020s). Regarding the study in general: AZD1222 recipients whose second dose came at about 4 weeks and those whose second dose came at about 12 weeks were combined into one group, since spike-specific TCR depth and breadth did not differ between the two schedules. Trial participants were enrolled by age into subgroups of 18-55, 56-69 and 70-plus years, and roughly 150, 30 and 60 TCR-sequenced participants, respectively, were included in these subgroups. A total of over 230 trial participants underwent TCR sequencing, of whom 207 had received two doses of AZD1222 and 26 had received two doses of the MenACWY control vaccine. Overall study results and their limits: In the small 56-69-year group, the increase in depth fell short of significance, most likely because of low power. Vaccine-associated CD4 TCRs spanned the whole spike protein, with dominant responses in regions 160-218 and 743-854. After two AZD1222 doses, both the breadth and the depth of spike-specific TCRs were significantly higher than at day 0 and than in MenACWY recipients. Conclusions about previously exposed vaccinees are limited, since just a handful of AZD1222 recipients were seropositive for SARS-CoV-2 at baseline. Because no day 14 peak-response samples were available, the repertoires could be characterized only after the peak T cell response. Participants were mostly white British and included more females than males, and it was suggested by the authors that clonal diversity may have been underestimated. Reportedly, almost half of the unique spike-specific TCRs recognized epitopes lying outside the regions that are mutated in the B.1.351 and B.1.1.7 variants.

The germline V gene supplies CDR1 MDHEN and CDR2 SYDVKM. Germline trimming amounts to 8 bases on V and 5 bases on J, with 5 as the count of junction bases outside the gene matches. The CDR3 starts with the cysteine, ends with the phenylalanine, and has 13 residues. The entry retains the CDR3 DNA only, 39 bases that are in frame from base 1. This specimen's time point label, per the study, means: baseline before first vaccination. Vaccinee samples were obtained from the UK trials COV001 and COV002, which included a single-blind randomized controlled phase 2/3 trial of AZD1222 (ChAdOx1 nCoV-19) in healthy adults. For TCRbeta chain sequencing, PBMC samples from trial participants were taken at day 0 and at day 28 after the second dose. The CDR3 regions of human TCRbeta chains were subjected to immunosequencing. In the source study's methods: Repertoire TCRs were checked for matches against a reference library of SARS-CoV-2-specific TCRs that had been generated using the MIRA antigen-specificity platform. Breadth was defined as the fraction of unique TCRs that were SARS-CoV-2-associated, and depth was defined as the fraction of total T cells that were SARS-CoV-2-associated. Using the MIRA data, each spike-specific TCR was mapped to the spike region that the TCR reacts to and placed in a CD4 or CD8 class. Log10-transformed breadth and depth values were compared by one-way ANOVA with Sidak's multiple comparisons tests. As stored in TCRdb, this immuneACCESS dataset retains in-frame rearrangements with V and J assigned. A fraction of the clones does not appear; measured against another copy, unresolved V genes explain less than half of the discrepancy, and the remainder lacks a known reason. V and J calls and clone size are those listed in that table; D and trimming were worked out from the DNA. This sample comprises roughly 150,000 clones, about 87% of them detected only once. 1.5% to 2% of the sample comes from the top ten.

Comments on this clone: The clone's antigen remains unknown. No quality values exist for individual bases; no much larger clone is one base distant.

The rearranged segments are TRBV28 and TRBJ2-3, with 9 central nucleotides matching TRBD1. The sequence came from an adult in good health. The starting material was peripheral blood, obtained on day 0 of AZD1222 vaccination. The DNA is as follows: TGTGCCAGCTACAGGGGGCGGATAGATACGCAGTATTTT. It encodes CASYRGRIDTQYF.